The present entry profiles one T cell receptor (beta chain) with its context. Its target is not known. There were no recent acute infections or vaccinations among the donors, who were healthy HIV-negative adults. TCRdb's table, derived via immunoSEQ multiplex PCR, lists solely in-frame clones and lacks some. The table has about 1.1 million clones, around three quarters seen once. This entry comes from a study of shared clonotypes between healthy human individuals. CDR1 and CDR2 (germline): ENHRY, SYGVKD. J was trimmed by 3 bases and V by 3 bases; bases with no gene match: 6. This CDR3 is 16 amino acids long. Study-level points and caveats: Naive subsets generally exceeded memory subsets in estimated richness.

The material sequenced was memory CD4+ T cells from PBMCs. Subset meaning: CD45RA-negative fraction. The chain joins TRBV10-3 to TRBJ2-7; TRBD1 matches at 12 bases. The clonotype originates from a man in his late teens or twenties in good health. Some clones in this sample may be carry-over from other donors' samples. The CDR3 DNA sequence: TGTGCCATCAGTGACGTGGGGACAGGGGGCAACTACGAGCAGTACTTC. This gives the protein CAISDVGTGGNYEQYF.